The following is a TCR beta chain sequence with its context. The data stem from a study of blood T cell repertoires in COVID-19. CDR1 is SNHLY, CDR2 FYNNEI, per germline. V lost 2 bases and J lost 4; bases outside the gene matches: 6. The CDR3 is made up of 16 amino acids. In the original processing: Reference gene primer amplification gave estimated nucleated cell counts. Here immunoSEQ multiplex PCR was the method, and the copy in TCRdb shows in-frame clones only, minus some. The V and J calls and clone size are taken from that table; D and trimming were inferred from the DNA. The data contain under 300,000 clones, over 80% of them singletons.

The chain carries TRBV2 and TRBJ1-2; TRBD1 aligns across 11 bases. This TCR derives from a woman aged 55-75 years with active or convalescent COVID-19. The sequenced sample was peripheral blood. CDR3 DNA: TGTGCCAGCAGTGAACAAGGGACAGGGGGAAGCTATGGCTACACCTTC. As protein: CASSEQGTGGSYGYTF. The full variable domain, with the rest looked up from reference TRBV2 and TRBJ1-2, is EPEVTQTPSHQVTQMGQEVILRCVPISNHLYFYWYRQILGQKVEFLVSFYNNEISEKSEIFDDQFSVERPDGSNFTLKIRSTKLEDSAMYFCASSEQGTGGSYGYTFGSGTRLTVV.